This TCR beta chain comes out of a study of CD8 T cells in Susac syndrome. RNA totalling 0.5 to 1 ug underwent reverse transcription with random hexamers. The TCR beta CDR3 was amplified by immunoSEQ multiplex PCR across 54 Vbeta, 13 Jbeta. TCRdb re-analysed the immunoSEQ multiplex PCR reads in MiXCR, keeping a single row per CDR3 protein. This table holds 150,000 to 200,000 distinct CDR3 sequences, approximately 93% found once. This CDR3 region has 13 residues. Germline V gene data show CDR1 as MNHEY and CDR2 as SMNVEV (reference sequence). Points on this clonotype: Compared with germline, one end of the junction differs, possibly owing to a read error.

Input material: CD4+ T cells from PBMCs. This sequence originates from a human donor with multiple sclerosis. The chain is built from TRBV27 and TRBJ1-4; no definite D call. CDR3 sequence: CASSLRQNERLFF. CDR3 nucleotide sequence: TGTGCCAGCAGTTTGCGGCAAAATGAAAGACTGTTTTTT.